The 21 T cell receptor beta chains reported below all come from one sample, sequenced in a study of cytomegalovirus exposure and HLA in healthy donors. PCR primers comprised 60 Vbeta and 13 Jbeta primers. Profiling relied on immunoSEQ multiplex PCR, and the TCRdb table lists in-frame clones only, not all of them. Counted here are under 200,000 clones, around nine tenths occurring once; the ten biggest clones make up roughly 0.32%. Sequencing was performed on PBMCs. These receptors all stem from a woman aged 25 to 39 in good health and CMV-seronegative.

A few counts support this clone. The V gene is TRBV28, the J gene TRBJ1-5; TRBD1 agrees at 7 bases. The CDR3 contains 14 residues. CDR1 and CDR2 (germline): MDHEN, SYDVKM. The V and J ends lost 6 bases and 6 bases, in that order; junction bases with no gene match: 8. The chain's CDR3 is CASSRQGGSQPQHF. The CDR3 DNA reads TGTGCCAGCAGCCGCCAGGGGGGAAGTCAGCCCCAGCATTTT.

As DNA, the CDR3 is TGTGCCAGCAGTGTAGCGGGAGGAACCTATGAGCAGTTCTTC. Translation: CASSVAGGTYEQFF. The chain uses TRBV28 and TRBJ2-1; TRBD2 aligns across 10 bases. The CDR3 runs to 14 residues. Germline V gene sequence: CDR1 MDHEN, CDR2 SYDVKM. V lost 5 bases, J lost 8 bases, and 6 bases stayed unmatched.

The rearrangement uses TRBV11-1 and TRBJ2-3, with D possibly matching TRBD2 (5 bases). The V gene lost 5 bases and the J gene lost 1 base, with 13 bases spanning the gap. The CDR3 is 15 amino acids. The germline V gene encodes CDR1 SGHAT and CDR2 FQDESV (reference sequence). The CDR3 here is CASSPSRAGTDTQYF. In DNA form, the CDR3 reads TGTGCCAGCAGCCCCTCGCGGGCGGGCACAGATACGCAGTATTTT.

The chain recombines TRBV6-1 with TRBJ1-2; D is unclear. V shed 2 bases and J shed 7 bases, with 11 bases lying between them. Germline V gene sequence: CDR1 MNHNS, CDR2 SASEGT. The CDR3 loop spans 13 amino acids. CDR3 sequence (DNA): TGTGCCAGCAGTGAACGAGGCCGACGTGGCTACACCTTC. Translating it yields CASSERGRRGYTF.

The chain combines TRBV11-2 with TRBJ2-5; no firm D call. The germline V gene has CDR1 SGHAT and CDR2 FQNNGV. Trimming cost V 2 bases and J 7 bases, with 8 bases left between them. The CDR3 consists of 12 residues. CDR3 coding DNA: TGTGCCAGCAGCTTAATATCGGGGACCCAGTACTTC. Its protein is CASSLISGTQYF.

The J gene is TRBJ2-1, the V gene TRBV11-3, with D perhaps TRBD1 (6 bases). CDR3 size: 14 residues. The V gene lost 5 bases and the J gene lost 4 bases, with 12 bases spanning the gap. Germline lookup yields CDR1 SGHNT and CDR2 YENEEA. The CDR3 DNA follows: TGTGCCAGCAGCCCAAGGGACAAATACAATGAGCAGTTCTTC. Its protein product is CASSPRDKYNEQFF.

This chain links TRBV6-1 with TRBJ1-1; perhaps TRBD1 as D (6 bases). With 6 bases removed from V and 6 bases from J, the gap between germline ends came to 14 bases. The length of the CDR3 is 13 residues. Germline CDR1 reads MNHNS; CDR2 reads SASEGT. The CDR3 coding sequence is TGTGCCAGCAGAAAACCGGGGGGCTCTGAAGCTTTCTTT. Residues: CASRKPGGSEAFF.

A remark on this clone: This sample includes further DNA sequences coding for the same CDR3. The chain joins TRBV7-9 to TRBJ2-3; tentatively, D is TRBD2 (5 bases). CDR1 is SEHNR, CDR2 FQNEAQ, per germline (reference sequence). The CDR3 is made up of 12 amino acids. Trimming stripped 5 bases from V and 6 bases from J, with 9 bases between. For the CDR3, the DNA is TGTGCCAGCAGCCCCCCGGGGGATACGCAGTATTTT. This translates into CASSPPGDTQYF.

This chain connects TRBV7-8 to TRBJ2-5; the D gene is possibly TRBD2 (5 bases). CDR1 SGHVS and CDR2 FQNEAQ come from the germline V gene. The CDR3 length is 17 residues. Trimming stripped 7 bases from V and 5 bases from J, with 26 bases between. This CDR3 is CASTEPGMVVAWETQYF. The CDR3 DNA sequence: TGTGCCAGCACGGAGCCCGGTATGGTAGTAGCGTGGGAGACCCAGTACTTC. The full variable domain, with the rest looked up from reference TRBV7-8 and TRBJ2-5, is GAGVSQSPRYKVAKRGQDVALRCDPISGHVSLFWYQQALGQGPEFLTYFQNEAQLDKSGLPSDRFFAERPEGSVSTLKIQRTQQEDSAVYLCASTEPGMVVAWETQYFGPGTRLLVL.

This clone appeared a single time. The genes are TRBV5-1 and TRBJ2-4, with a possible D match to TRBD1 (6 bases). Deletions cut 4 bases from V and 6 bases from J, with 14 bases between. CDR3 length: 14 residues. The germline V gene has CDR1 SGHRS and CDR2 YFSETQ. CDR3 nucleotide sequence: TGCGCCAGCAGCCCCGGGACATCGGGAAACATTCAGTACTTC. It encodes CASSPGTSGNIQYF.

This chain connects TRBV4-2 to TRBJ2-6, with 8 bases matching TRBD1. The length of the CDR3 is 18 residues. V shed 3 bases and J 0 bases; nucleotides not matched to a gene: 7. Looked up from germline, CDR1 is LGHNA and CDR2 is YNFKEQ. CDR3 DNA: TGTGCCAGCAGCCACCCACAGGGGGACTTCTCTGGGGCCAACGTCCTGACTTTC. This translates into CASSHPQGDFSGANVLTF.

This chain's CDR3 is CASSSTGWRWGREFDEQYF. In DNA form, the CDR3 reads TGTGCCAGCAGCTCGACAGGGTGGCGATGGGGTCGGGAGTTCGACGAGCAGTACTTC. The chain combines TRBV14 with TRBJ2-7; D possibly corresponds to TRBD1 (7 bases). The CDR3 is 19 residues long. Deletions cut 5 bases from V and 5 bases from J, with 31 bases between. The germline V gene has CDR1 SGHDN and CDR2 FVKESK.

This clone was detected a few times. The germline gene is not matched at one end of the junction; a read error may be the cause. This chain connects TRBV7-7 to TRBJ2-7, with a tentative D call TRBD1 (5 bases). The CDR3 has 15 residues. In germline, CDR1 is SSHAT, CDR2 FNYEAQ (reference sequence). The CDR3 reads CASSLEQGASYEQYF. CDR3 DNA: TGTGCTAGCAGCTTAGAGCAAGGGGCCTCCTACGAGCAGTACTTC.

This chain joins TRBV28 and TRBJ2-7; 9 bases fit TRBD2. V was clipped by 4 bases and J by 7 bases; unmatched bases: 8. The CDR3 runs to 14 residues. In germline, CDR1 is MDHEN, CDR2 SYDVKM. Written as DNA, the CDR3 is TGTGCCAGCAGTTCTCCTAGCGGGGTGGGGGAGCAGTACTTC. Translated, it gives CASSSPSGVGEQYF. The variable domain in full, with the rest retrieved from reference TRBV28 and TRBJ2-7, is DVKVTQSSRYLVKRTGEKVFLECVQDMDHENMFWYRQDPGLGLRLIYFSYDVKMKEKGDIPEGYSVSREKKERFSLILESASTNQTSMYLCASSSPSGVGEQYFGPGTRLTVT.

The chain recombines TRBV7-2 with TRBJ2-3; D not resolved. V was cut by 0 bases and J by 2 bases, with 9 bases left in between. The length of the CDR3 is 15 residues. Germline assignment: CDR1 SGHTA and CDR2 FQGNSA. CDR3 in amino acids: CASSLAVAATDTQYF. The CDR3 DNA reads as TGTGCCAGCAGCTTAGCGGTGGCTGCCACAGATACGCAGTATTTT.

The J gene is TRBJ2-2, the V gene TRBV5-1; 8 bases are shared with TRBD1. Germline CDR1 reads SGHRS; CDR2 reads YFSETQ. J lost 5 bases, V lost 6 bases, and 6 bases had no gene match. This CDR3 region has 14 residues. CDR3 amino acids: CASNGQGSTGELFF. The CDR3 coding sequence is TGCGCCAGCAACGGACAGGGATCGACCGGGGAGCTGTTTTTT. Complete variable domain (other parts from reference TRBV5-1 and TRBJ2-2): KAGVTQTPRYLIKTRGQQVTLSCSPISGHRSVSWYQQTPGQGLQFLFEYFSETQRNKGNFPGRFSGRQFSNSRSEMNVSTLELGDSALYLCASNGQGSTGELFFGEGSRLTVL.

V is TRBV6-6 and J is TRBJ1-2; D gene ambiguous. The CDR3 length is 13 residues. Germline lookup yields CDR1 MNHNY and CDR2 SVGAGI (reference sequence). The ends were cut back, 2 bases at V and 4 bases at J, with 8 bases in the middle. This CDR3 is CASSYGSSYGYTF. The CDR3 DNA follows: TGTGCCAGCAGTTACGGCTCTTCCTATGGCTACACCTTC.

The chain uses TRBV5-1 and TRBJ2-7, with D perhaps TRBD2 (6 bases). V lost 1 base to trimming and J lost 6 bases, with 17 bases between them. This CDR3 comprises 15 residues. In germline, CDR1 is SGHRS, CDR2 YFSETQ. CDR3 protein: CASSLISGVVCEQYF. Written as DNA, the CDR3 is TGCGCCAGCAGCTTGATATCGGGAGTTGTTTGCGAGCAGTACTTC.

The chain employs TRBV5-1 and TRBJ1-1; D is ambiguous. This CDR3 has 15 amino acids. Germline assignment: CDR1 SGHRS and CDR2 YFSETQ. Trimming cost V 4 bases and J 1 base, with 14 bases left between them. The CDR3 DNA reads as TGCGCCAGCAGCCCTACCTCCGTCGCGAACACTGAAGCTTTCTTT. Protein product: CASSPTSVANTEAFF.

The V gene is TRBV30, the J gene TRBJ1-5; D gene unclear. CDR1 and CDR2 from the germline V gene are GTSNPN and SVGIG (reference sequence). This CDR3 comprises 14 residues. Trimming took off 0 bases at V and 7 bases at J, with 13 bases between the two ends. CDR3 in amino acids: CAWSVSGMRQPQHF. The DNA for the CDR3 is TGTGCCTGGAGTGTTTCGGGTATGAGGCAGCCCCAGCATTTT.

This clone was observed a single time. The chain employs TRBV30 and TRBJ2-7; a weak D match, TRBD1 (6 bases). With 0 bases removed from V and 7 bases from J, the gap between germline ends came to 13 bases. This CDR3 contains 13 residues. Germline assignment: CDR1 GTSNPN and CDR2 SVGIG (reference sequence). The CDR3 nucleotides read TGTGCCTGGAGTGTGGGCCTTAGGGGGGAGCAGTACTTC. It translates to CAWSVGLRGEQYF.